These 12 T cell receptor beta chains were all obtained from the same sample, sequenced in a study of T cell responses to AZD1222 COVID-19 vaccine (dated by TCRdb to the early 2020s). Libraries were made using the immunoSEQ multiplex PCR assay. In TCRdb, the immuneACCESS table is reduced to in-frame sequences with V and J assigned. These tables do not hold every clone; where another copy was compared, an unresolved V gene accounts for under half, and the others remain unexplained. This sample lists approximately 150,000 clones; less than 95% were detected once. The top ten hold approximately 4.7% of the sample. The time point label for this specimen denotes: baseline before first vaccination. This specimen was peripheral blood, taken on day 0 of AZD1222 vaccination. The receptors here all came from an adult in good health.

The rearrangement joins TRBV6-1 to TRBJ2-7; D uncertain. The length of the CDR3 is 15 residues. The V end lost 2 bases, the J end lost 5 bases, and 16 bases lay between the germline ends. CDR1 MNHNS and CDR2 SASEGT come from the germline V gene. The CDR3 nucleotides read TGTGCCAGCAGTGAACAAGGCCCCCCTCGGCACGAGCAGTACTTC. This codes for CASSEQGPPRHEQYF.

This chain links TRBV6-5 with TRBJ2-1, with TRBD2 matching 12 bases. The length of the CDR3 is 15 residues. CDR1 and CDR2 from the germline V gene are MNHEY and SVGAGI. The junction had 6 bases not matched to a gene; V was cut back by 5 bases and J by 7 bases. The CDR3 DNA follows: TGTGCCAGCAGTCGACTAGCGGGAGTAGGAAATGAGCAGTTCTTC. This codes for CASSRLAGVGNEQFF.

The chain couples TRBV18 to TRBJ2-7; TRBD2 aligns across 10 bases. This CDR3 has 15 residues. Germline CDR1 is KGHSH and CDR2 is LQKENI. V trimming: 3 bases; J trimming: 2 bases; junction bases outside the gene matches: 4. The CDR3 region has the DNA TGTGCCAGCTCACCCACTAGCGGGACTGCCTACGAGCAGTACTTC. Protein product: CASSPTSGTAYEQYF.

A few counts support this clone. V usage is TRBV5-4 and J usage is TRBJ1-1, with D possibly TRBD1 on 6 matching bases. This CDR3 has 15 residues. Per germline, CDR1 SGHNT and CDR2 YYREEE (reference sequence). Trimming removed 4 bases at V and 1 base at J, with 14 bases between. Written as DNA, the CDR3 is TGTGCCAGCAGCGCCGGACAACAGGGGAACACTGAAGCTTTCTTT. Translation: CASSAGQQGNTEAFF. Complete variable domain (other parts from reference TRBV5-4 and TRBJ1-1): ETGVTQSPTHLIKTRGQQVTLRCSSQSGHNTVSWYQQALGQGPQFIFQYYREEENGRGNFPPRFSGLQFPNYSSELNVNALELDDSALYLCASSAGQQGNTEAFFGQGTRLTVV.

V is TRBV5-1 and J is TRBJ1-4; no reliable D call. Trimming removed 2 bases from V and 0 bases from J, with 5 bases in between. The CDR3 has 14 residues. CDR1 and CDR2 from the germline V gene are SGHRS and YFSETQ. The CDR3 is CASSLGTTNEKLFF. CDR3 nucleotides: TGCGCCAGCAGCTTAGGTACAACTAATGAAAAACTGTTTTTT. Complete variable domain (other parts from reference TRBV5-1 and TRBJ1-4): KAGVTQTPRYLIKTRGQQVTLSCSPISGHRSVSWYQQTPGQGLQFLFEYFSETQRNKGNFPGRFSGRQFSNSRSEMNVSTLELGDSALYLCASSLGTTNEKLFFGSGTQLSVL.

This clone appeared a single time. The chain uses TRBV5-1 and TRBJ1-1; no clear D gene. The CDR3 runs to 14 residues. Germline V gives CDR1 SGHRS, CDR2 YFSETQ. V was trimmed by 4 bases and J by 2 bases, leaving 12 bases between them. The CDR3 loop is CASSLEGVNTEAFF. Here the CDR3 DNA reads TGCGCCAGCAGCCTGGAGGGAGTCAACACTGAAGCTTTCTTT.

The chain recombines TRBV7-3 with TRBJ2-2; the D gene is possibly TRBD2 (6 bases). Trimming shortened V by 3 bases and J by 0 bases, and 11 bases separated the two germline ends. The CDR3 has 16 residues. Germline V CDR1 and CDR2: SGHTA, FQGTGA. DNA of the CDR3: TGTGCCAGCAGCTTGGGGAGGAGCTCGAACACCGGGGAGCTGTTTTTT. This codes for CASSLGRSSNTGELFF.

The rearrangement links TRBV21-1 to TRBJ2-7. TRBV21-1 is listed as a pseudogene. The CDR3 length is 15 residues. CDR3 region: CASTGRRMFSYEQYF. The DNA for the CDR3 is TGTGCCAGCACCGGGCGACGGATGTTCTCCTACGAGCAGTACTTC.

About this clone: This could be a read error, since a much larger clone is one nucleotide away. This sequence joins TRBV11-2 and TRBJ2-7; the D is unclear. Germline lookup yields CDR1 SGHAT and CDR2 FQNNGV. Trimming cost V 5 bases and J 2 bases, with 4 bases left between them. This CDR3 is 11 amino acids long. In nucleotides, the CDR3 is TGTGCCAGCAGCCTAGCCTACGAGCAGTACTTC. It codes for CASSLAYEQYF.

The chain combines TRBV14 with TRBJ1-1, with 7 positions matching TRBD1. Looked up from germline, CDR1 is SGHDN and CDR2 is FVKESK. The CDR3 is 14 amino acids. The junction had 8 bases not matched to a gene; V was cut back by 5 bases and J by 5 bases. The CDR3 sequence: CASSKQGLGTEAFF. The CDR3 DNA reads TGTGCCAGCAGCAAACAGGGGCTGGGAACTGAAGCTTTCTTT.

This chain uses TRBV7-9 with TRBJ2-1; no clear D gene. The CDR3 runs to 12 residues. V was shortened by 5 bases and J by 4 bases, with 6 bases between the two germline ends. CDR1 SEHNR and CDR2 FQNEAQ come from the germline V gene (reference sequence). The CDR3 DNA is TGTGCCAGCAGCCGCAGTTACAATGAGCAGTTCTTC. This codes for CASSRSYNEQFF.

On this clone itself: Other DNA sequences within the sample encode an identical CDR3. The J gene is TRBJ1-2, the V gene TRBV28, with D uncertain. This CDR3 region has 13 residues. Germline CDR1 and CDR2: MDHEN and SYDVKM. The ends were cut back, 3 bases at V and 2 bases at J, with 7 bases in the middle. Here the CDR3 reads CASSFGGNYGYTF. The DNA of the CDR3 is TGTGCCAGCAGTTTTGGAGGCAACTATGGCTACACCTTC.